These T cell receptor beta chains were read from a single sample in a study of blood T cell repertoires in COVID-19. Profiling relied on immunoSEQ multiplex PCR, and the TCRdb table lists in-frame clones only, not all of them. The sample includes around 260,000 clones, 90% to 95% seen only once; the top ten take about 2.2%. The sequencing sample was made of peripheral blood. Receptor source: a woman in her 30s with COVID-19, enrolled during active disease. CDR3s include the opening cysteine and the closing phenylalanine or tryptophan. The D gene is left open where the match is weak. Rows give clone size only sometimes, using once, few, many, or a class for an expanded clone.

cdr3_aa,cdr3_nt,j_call,d_call,v_call,clone_size
CATSVPLPHSSGSGTGELFF,TGTGCCACCAGTGTCCCCTTACCCCACAGTAGCGGGAGTGGCACCGGGGAGCTGTTTTTT,TRBJ2-2,TRBD2,TRBV24-1,NA
CASSEASYNEQFF,TGTGCCAGCAGTGAGGCTAGCTACAATGAGCAGTTCTTC,TRBJ2-1,NA,TRBV6-1,NA
CASSLEEGPYYEQYF,TGTGCCAGCAGTTTAGAGGAGGGCCCATACTACGAGCAGTACTTC,TRBJ2-7,NA,TRBV27,NA
CAWGLTRLNEQFF,TGTGCCTGGGGGCTCACAAGATTGAATGAGCAGTTCTTC,TRBJ2-1,NA,TRBV30,once
CALRKGLASTDTQYF,TGTGCCCTCCGAAAAGGGCTAGCCAGCACAGATACGCAGTATTTT,TRBJ2-3,NA,TRBV10-3,NA
CAWKRAGGVDGYTF,TGTGCCTGGAAAAGGGCAGGGGGAGTGGATGGCTACACCTTC,TRBJ1-2,TRBD1,TRBV30,NA
CASSSGTSGSTDTQYF,TGTGCCAGCAGCTCAGGGACTAGCGGAAGCACAGATACGCAGTATTTT,TRBJ2-3,TRBD2,TRBV9,NA
CASSSHRDGNTIYF,TGTGCCAGCAGTTCCCACAGGGATGGAAACACCATATATTTT,TRBJ1-3,NA,TRBV27,NA
CSVVIPEAFF,TGCAGCGTTGTCATCCCTGAAGCTTTCTTT,TRBJ1-1,NA,TRBV29-1,NA
CASNIGGRADTQYF,TGTGCCAGCAACATCGGGGGGCGGGCAGATACGCAGTATTTT,TRBJ2-3,NA,TRBV6-5,NA
CASSLGAQGWSVGYGYTF,TGTGCCAGTAGCCTGGGTGCTCAGGGCTGGTCCGTCGGCTATGGCTACACCTTC,TRBJ1-2,NA,TRBV19,NA
CASSQDRGPGNTGELFF,TGTGCCAGCAGCCAAGATAGGGGCCCCGGGAACACCGGGGAGCTGTTTTTT,TRBJ2-2,NA,TRBV3-1/TRBV3-2,NA
CASSIYSSNQPQHF,TGTGCCAGTAGTATATACAGTAGCAATCAGCCCCAGCATTTT,TRBJ1-5,NA,TRBV19,NA
CASSGTYSNQPQHF,TGTGCCAGCAGTGGCACCTATAGCAATCAGCCCCAGCATTTT,TRBJ1-5,NA,TRBV2,NA
CASSGAGGQKSYNEQFF,TGTGCCAGCAGTGGGGCGGGAGGTCAGAAATCCTACAATGAGCAGTTCTTC,TRBJ2-1,TRBD2,TRBV28,NA
CSVVSLAGEQFF,TGCAGCGTTGTCTCGCTGGCAGGGGAGCAGTTCTTC,TRBJ2-1,NA,TRBV29-1,NA
CASSPRNQPQHF,TGTGCCAGTAGTCCCAGAAATCAGCCCCAGCATTTT,TRBJ1-5,NA,TRBV19,NA
CASSTGQITDTQYF,TGCGCCAGCAGCACGGGACAGATCACAGATACGCAGTATTTT,TRBJ2-3,TRBD1,TRBV5-1,NA
CSASDRRQRGYGYTF,TGCAGTGCTAGTGACAGGCGACAGCGTGGCTATGGCTACACCTTC,TRBJ1-2,NA,TRBV20-1,NA
CASIFLSDRADTQYF,TGCGCCAGCATCTTCCTTTCGGACAGGGCAGATACGCAGTATTTT,TRBJ2-3,TRBD1,TRBV23-1,NA
CASSVDVVQETQYF,TGTGCCAGCAGCGTAGATGTAGTCCAAGAGACCCAGTACTTC,TRBJ2-5,NA,TRBV9,NA
CASSLSSGRGFNEQFF,TGTGCCAGCAGCTTATCTTCCGGGAGGGGCTTCAATGAGCAGTTCTTC,TRBJ2-1,TRBD2,TRBV13,NA
CASKPGQGNTGELFF,TGTGCCAGCAAACCGGGACAGGGGAACACCGGGGAGCTGTTTTTT,TRBJ2-2,TRBD1,TRBV6-5,NA
CASTPGYNEQFF,TGTGCCAGCACACCGGGTTACAATGAGCAGTTCTTC,TRBJ2-1,NA,TRBV6-6,NA
CASSVPGQINEKLFF,TGTGCCAGCAGTGTCCCGGGACAGATTAATGAAAAACTGTTTTTT,TRBJ1-4,TRBD1,TRBV28,many
CASSLDGSEPQHF,TGTGCCAGCAGTTTAGACGGGTCGGAGCCCCAGCATTTT,TRBJ1-5,NA,TRBV6-5,NA
CSVAGTLMNTEAFF,TGCAGCGTTGCCGGGACATTGATGAACACTGAAGCTTTCTTT,TRBJ1-1,NA,TRBV29-1,once
CASSPSSGTVKQETQYF,TGTGCCAGCAGCCCGAGCTCAGGGACAGTGAAACAAGAGACCCAGTACTTC,TRBJ2-5,TRBD1,TRBV14,NA
CASRSTSLEQFF,TGCGCCAGCAGGAGCACTAGCTTAGAGCAGTTCTTC,TRBJ2-1,NA,TRBV4-1,NA
CASSPRTGMSDTIYF,TGTGCCAGCTCACCACGGACAGGGATGAGTGACACCATATATTTT,TRBJ1-3,TRBD1,TRBV18,NA
CASSFQSTGIYGYTF,TGCGCCAGCAGCTTCCAGTCAACAGGGATCTATGGCTACACCTTC,TRBJ1-2,NA,TRBV5-1,NA
CASSLGQGKDF,TGTGCCAGCAGCTTGGGACAGGGCAAGGATTTT,TRBJ1-5,TRBD1,TRBV5-8,NA
CATSTGANEKLFF,TGTGCCACTTCGACAGGGGCTAATGAAAAACTGTTTTTT,TRBJ1-4,TRBD1,TRBV10-3,once
CASSSGRASDKQFF,TGTGCCAGTAGTAGCGGGAGGGCCTCGGATAAGCAGTTCTTC,TRBJ2-1,TRBD2,TRBV19,NA
CSVEEPSNEQFF,TGCAGCGTTGAAGAACCTAGTAATGAGCAGTTCTTC,TRBJ2-1,NA,TRBV29-1,once
CATSTYRSGDNEQFF,TGTGCCACCAGCACCTACCGCAGCGGAGACAATGAGCAGTTCTTC,TRBJ2-1,NA,TRBV15,few
CASSLIGTGSSYEQYF,TGTGCCAGCAGTTTAATCGGGACAGGGAGCTCCTACGAGCAGTACTTC,TRBJ2-7,TRBD1,TRBV27,NA
CASTRQGGTGANVLTF,TGTGCCAGCACTCGACAGGGTGGTACTGGGGCCAACGTCCTGACTTTC,TRBJ2-6,TRBD1,TRBV2,NA
CASSYPRTGGDNQPQHF,TGTGCCAGCAGCTATCCCCGGACAGGGGGGGACAATCAGCCCCAGCATTTT,TRBJ1-5,TRBD1,TRBV6-2/TRBV6-3,NA
CASSLARGQVTEAFF,TGTGCCAGCAGTTTAGCCAGGGGGCAGGTCACTGAAGCTTTCTTT,TRBJ1-1,TRBD1,TRBV28,NA
CASSFPGQLMNTEAFF,TGTGCCAGCAGCTTCCCGGGACAGCTAATGAACACTGAAGCTTTCTTT,TRBJ1-1,TRBD1,TRBV7-8,NA
CSSTETVGTEAFF,TGCAGCTCTACAGAGACAGTGGGGACTGAAGCTTTCTTT,TRBJ1-1,NA,TRBV29-1,NA
CASSQEGGVFGKLFF,TGTGCCAGCAGCCAAGAGGGAGGGGTATTCGGAAAACTGTTTTTT,TRBJ1-4,NA,TRBV14,NA
CASSSGLAGGWETQYF,TGTGCCAGCAGTTCGGGACTAGCGGGAGGATGGGAGACCCAGTACTTC,TRBJ2-5,TRBD2,TRBV27,NA
CASSYWDRDSDTQYF,TGTGCCAGCAGTTACTGGGACAGGGATTCAGATACGCAGTATTTT,TRBJ2-3,TRBD1,TRBV6-6,NA
CASSLGQGWNTEAFF,TGTGCCAGCAGTCTTGGACAGGGATGGAACACTGAAGCTTTCTTT,TRBJ1-1,TRBD1,TRBV27,NA
CASSLRQASGNTIYF,TGTGCCAGCAGCCTCCGACAGGCATCTGGAAACACCATATATTTT,TRBJ1-3,NA,TRBV13,NA
CASSLGRGLQETQYF,TGTGCCAGCAGCTTGGGCAGGGGGCTTCAAGAGACCCAGTACTTC,TRBJ2-5,TRBD1,TRBV5-4,once
CASSQIGGAGNTIYF,TGTGCCAGCAGCCAAATCGGCGGGGCTGGAAACACCATATATTTT,TRBJ1-3,NA,TRBV16,NA